This T cell receptor (beta chain) was recorded in a study of blood T cell repertoires in COVID-19. CDR1 MNHEY and CDR2 SVGAGI come from the germline V gene. The CDR3 loop spans 14 amino acids. The V and J ends lost 9 bases and 2 bases, in that order; junction bases with no gene match: 4. The method was immunoSEQ multiplex PCR; TCRdb's version includes in-frame clones alone and lacks a portion of them. The data show about 240,000 clones, 86% seen once. This clonotype was obtained from a man between 60 and 75 years old with acute or convalescent COVID-19. Sequenced input: peripheral blood. The chain is built from TRBV6-5 and TRBJ2-6; 7 bases agree with TRBD2. CDR3 bases: TGTGCCAGAGGGGAGGGACCTGGGGCCAACGTCCTGACTTTC. Residues: CARGEGPGANVLTF.